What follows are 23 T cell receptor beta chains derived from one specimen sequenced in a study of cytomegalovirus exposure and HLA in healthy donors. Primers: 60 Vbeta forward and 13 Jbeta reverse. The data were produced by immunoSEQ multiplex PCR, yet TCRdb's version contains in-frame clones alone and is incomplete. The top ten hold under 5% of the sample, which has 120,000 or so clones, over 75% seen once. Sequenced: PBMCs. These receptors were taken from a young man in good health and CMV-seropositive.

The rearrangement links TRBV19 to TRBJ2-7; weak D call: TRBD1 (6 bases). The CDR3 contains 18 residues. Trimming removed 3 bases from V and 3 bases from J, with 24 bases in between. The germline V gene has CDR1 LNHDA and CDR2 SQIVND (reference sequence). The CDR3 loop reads CASSIVPLDSTYNYEQYF. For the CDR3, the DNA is TGTGCCAGTAGTATCGTACCCTTGGACAGCACGTACAACTACGAGCAGTACTTC.

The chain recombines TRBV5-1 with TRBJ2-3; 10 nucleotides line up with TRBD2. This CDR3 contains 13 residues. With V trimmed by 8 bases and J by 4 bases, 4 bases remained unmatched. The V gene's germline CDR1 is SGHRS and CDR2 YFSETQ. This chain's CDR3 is CASKSGRADTQYF. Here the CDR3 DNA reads TGCGCCAGTAAGAGCGGGAGGGCAGATACGCAGTATTTT. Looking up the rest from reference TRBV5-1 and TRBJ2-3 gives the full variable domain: KAGVTQTPRYLIKTRGQQVTLSCSPISGHRSVSWYQQTPGQGLQFLFEYFSETQRNKGNFPGRFSGRQFSNSRSEMNVSTLELGDSALYLCASKSGRADTQYFGPGTRLTVL.

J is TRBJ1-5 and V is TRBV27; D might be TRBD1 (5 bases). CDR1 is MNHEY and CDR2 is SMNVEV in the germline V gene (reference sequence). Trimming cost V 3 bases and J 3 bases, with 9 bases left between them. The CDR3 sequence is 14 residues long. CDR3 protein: CASSFRGSNQPQHF. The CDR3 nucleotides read TGTGCCAGCAGTTTTCGGGGGTCCAATCAGCCCCAGCATTTT.

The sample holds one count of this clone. The CDR3 spells CASSQDLRGSSYEQYF. Written as DNA, the CDR3 is TGCGCCAGCAGCCAAGATCTTAGGGGTAGCTCCTACGAGCAGTACTTC. The chain is built from TRBV4-3 and TRBJ2-7; a weak D match, TRBD1 (5 bases). CDR3 length: 16 residues. V was cut by 0 bases and J by 0 bases, with 12 bases left in between. Germline V gives CDR1 LGHNA, CDR2 YSLEER.

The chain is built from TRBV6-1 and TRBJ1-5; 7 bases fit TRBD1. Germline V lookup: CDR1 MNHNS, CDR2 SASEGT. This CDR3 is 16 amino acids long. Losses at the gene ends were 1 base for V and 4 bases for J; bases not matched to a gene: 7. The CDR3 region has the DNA TGTGCCAGCAGTGAAGTCCCCGGGACAGCTAATCAGCCCCAGCATTTT. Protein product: CASSEVPGTANQPQHF.

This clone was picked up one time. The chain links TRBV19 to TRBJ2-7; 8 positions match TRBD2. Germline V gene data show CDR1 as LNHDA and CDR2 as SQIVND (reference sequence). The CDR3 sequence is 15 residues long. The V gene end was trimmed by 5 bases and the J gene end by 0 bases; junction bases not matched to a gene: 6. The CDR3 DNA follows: TGTGCCAGTAGTCTTACTAGCGGTCGCTCCTACGAGCAGTACTTC. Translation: CASSLTSGRSYEQYF.

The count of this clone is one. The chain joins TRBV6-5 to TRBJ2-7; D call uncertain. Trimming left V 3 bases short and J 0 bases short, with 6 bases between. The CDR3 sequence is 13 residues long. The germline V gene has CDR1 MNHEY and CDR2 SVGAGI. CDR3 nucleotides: TGTGCCAGCAGTTATGACAACTCCTACGAGCAGTACTTC. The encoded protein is CASSYDNSYEQYF.

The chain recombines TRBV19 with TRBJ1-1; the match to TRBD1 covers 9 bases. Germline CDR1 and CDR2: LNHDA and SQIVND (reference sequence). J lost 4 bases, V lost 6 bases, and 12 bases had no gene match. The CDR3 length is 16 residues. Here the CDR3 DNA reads TGTGCCAGTAGCAGGACACCGGGACAGGGTTCCACTGAAGCTTTCTTT. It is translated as CASSRTPGQGSTEAFF.

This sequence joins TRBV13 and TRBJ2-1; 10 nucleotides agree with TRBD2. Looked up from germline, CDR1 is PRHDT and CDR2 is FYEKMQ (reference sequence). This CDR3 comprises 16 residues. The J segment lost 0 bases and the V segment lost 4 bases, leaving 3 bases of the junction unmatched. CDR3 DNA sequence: TGTGCCAGCAGCTCCGGACTAGCGGACTCCTACAATGAGCAGTTCTTC. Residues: CASSSGLADSYNEQFF.

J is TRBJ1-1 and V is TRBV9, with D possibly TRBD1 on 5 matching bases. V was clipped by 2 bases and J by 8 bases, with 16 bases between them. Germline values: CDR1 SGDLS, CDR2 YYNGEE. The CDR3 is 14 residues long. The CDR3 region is CASSVSHRPDEAFF. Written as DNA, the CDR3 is TGTGCCAGCAGCGTCTCCCACAGGCCGGACGAAGCTTTCTTT. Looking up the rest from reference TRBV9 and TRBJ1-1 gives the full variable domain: DSGVTQTPKHLITATGQRVTLRCSPRSGDLSVYWYQQSLDQGLQFLIQYYNGEERAKGNILERFSAQQFPDLHSELNLSSLELGDSALYFCASSVSHRPDEAFFGQGTRLTVV.

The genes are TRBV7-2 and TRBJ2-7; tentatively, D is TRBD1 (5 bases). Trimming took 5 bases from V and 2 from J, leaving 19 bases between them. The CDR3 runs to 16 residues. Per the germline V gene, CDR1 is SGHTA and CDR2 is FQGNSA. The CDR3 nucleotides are TGTGCCAGCAGCCGGACACGGAACCTACTTACCTACGAGCAGTACTTC. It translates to CASSRTRNLLTYEQYF.

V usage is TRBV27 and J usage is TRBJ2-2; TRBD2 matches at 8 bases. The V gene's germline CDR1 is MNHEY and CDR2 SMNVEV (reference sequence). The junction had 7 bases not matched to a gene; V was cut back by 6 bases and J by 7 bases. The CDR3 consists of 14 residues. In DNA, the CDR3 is TGTGCCAGCAGCTTCGGGGGGGGCAGCGGGGAGCTGTTTTTT. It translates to CASSFGGGSGELFF.

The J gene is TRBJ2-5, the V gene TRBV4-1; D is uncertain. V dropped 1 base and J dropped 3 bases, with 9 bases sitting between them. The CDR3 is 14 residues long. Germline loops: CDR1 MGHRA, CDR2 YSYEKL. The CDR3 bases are TGCGCCAGCAGCCAAGGACACCTCGAAGAGACCCAGTACTTC. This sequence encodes CASSQGHLEETQYF.

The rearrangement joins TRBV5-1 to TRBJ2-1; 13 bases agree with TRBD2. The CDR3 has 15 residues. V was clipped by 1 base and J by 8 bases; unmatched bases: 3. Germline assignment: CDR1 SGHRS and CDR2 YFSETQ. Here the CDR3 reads CASSLRTSGGDEQFF. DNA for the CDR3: TGCGCCAGCAGCTTGCGGACTAGCGGGGGCGATGAGCAGTTCTTC. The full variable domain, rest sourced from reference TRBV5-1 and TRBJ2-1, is KAGVTQTPRYLIKTRGQQVTLSCSPISGHRSVSWYQQTPGQGLQFLFEYFSETQRNKGNFPGRFSGRQFSNSRSEMNVSTLELGDSALYLCASSLRTSGGDEQFFGPGTRLTVL.

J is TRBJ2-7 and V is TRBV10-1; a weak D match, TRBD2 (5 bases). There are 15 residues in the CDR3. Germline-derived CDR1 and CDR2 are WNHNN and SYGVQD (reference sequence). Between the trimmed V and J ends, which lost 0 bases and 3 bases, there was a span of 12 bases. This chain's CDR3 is CASSESTGVIYEQYF. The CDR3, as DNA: TGCGCCAGCAGTGAGTCGACCGGGGTCATCTACGAGCAGTACTTC.

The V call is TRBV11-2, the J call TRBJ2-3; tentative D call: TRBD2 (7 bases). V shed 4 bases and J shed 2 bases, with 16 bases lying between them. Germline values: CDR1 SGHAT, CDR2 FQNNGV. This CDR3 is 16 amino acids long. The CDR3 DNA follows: TGTGCCAGCAGCTCTGGGACCGGGGGGCACACAGATACGCAGTATTTT. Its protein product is CASSSGTGGHTDTQYF.

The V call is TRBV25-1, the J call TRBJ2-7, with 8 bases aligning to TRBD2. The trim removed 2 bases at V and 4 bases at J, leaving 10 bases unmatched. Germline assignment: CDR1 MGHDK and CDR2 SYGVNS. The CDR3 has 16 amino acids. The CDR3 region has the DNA TGTGCCAGCAGTGAAAAGGTCGGGGGGGCCTTGTACGAGCAGTACTTC. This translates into CASSEKVGGALYEQYF.

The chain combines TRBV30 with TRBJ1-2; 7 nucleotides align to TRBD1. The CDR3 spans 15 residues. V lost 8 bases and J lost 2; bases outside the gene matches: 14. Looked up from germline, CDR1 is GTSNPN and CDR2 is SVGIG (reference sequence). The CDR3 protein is CALTGGAGGNYGYTF. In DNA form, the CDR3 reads TGTGCCCTCACCGGGGGGGCAGGGGGGAACTATGGCTACACCTTC. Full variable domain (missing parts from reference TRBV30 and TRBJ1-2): SQTIHQWPATLVQPVGSPLSLECTVEGTSNPNLYWYRQAAGRGLQLLFYSVGIGQISSEVPQNLSASRPQDRQFILSSKKLLLSDSGFYLCALTGGAGGNYGYTFGSGTRLTVV.

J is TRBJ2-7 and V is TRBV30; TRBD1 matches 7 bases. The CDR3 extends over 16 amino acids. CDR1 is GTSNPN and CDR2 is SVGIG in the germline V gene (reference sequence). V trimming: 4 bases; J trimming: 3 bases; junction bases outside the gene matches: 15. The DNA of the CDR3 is TGTGCCTGGAATGGGGGTCGGGACAGAGGCTTCTACGAGCAGTACTTC. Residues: CAWNGGRDRGFYEQYF.

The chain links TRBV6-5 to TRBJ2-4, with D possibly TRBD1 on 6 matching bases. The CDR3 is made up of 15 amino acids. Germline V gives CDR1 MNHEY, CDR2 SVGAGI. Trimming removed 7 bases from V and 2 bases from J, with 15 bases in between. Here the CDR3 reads CASMVGQGPKNIQYF. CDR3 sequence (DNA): TGTGCCAGCATGGTGGGGCAGGGGCCCAAAAACATTCAGTACTTC.

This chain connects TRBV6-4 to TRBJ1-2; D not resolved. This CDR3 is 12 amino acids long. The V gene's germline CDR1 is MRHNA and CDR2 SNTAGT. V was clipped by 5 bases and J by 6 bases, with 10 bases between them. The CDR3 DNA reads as TGTGCCAGCAGTCAGGATAGGAATGGCTACACCTTC. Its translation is CASSQDRNGYTF.

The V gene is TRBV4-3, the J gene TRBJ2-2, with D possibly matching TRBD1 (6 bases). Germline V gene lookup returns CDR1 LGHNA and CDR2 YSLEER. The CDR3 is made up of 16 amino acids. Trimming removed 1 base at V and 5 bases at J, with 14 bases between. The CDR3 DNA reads TGCGCCAGCAGCCAAGCCCACAGGGTAGGAACCGGGGAGCTGTTTTTT. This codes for CASSQAHRVGTGELFF.

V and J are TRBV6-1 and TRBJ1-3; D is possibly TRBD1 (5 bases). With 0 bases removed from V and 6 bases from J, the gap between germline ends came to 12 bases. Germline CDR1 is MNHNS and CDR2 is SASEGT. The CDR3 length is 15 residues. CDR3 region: CASSEARQILNTIYF. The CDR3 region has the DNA TGTGCCAGCAGTGAAGCACGACAGATCTTAAACACCATATATTTT.